This T cell receptor beta chain is from a study of blood T cells in healthy people across ages. Peripheral blood samples of about 10 milliliters were drawn from each donor. Alongside a J-beta primer mix, a sample-barcoded 5' primer served in a second PCR lasting 7 to 11 cycles. Each cDNA molecule was tagged by a template-switch adaptor that had 12 random nucleotides. TCRdb reprocessed the 5' RACE reads with MiXCR, giving one entry per CDR3 protein. The data hold some 1,500,000 distinct CDR3 sequences, with approximately 39% observed a single time. CDR1 is SGHTA, CDR2 FQGNSA, per germline. This CDR3 has 14 residues. V lost 5 bases, J lost 7 bases, and 15 bases lay in between.

The sequencing input was blood. This clonotype was sampled from a woman under 30 in good health. The J gene is TRBJ2-1, the V gene TRBV7-2; no reliable D call. The CDR3 DNA sequence: TGTGCCAGCAGCCTTGACAAGTTTACAAATGAGCAGTTCTTC. Translation gives CASSLDKFTNEQFF.